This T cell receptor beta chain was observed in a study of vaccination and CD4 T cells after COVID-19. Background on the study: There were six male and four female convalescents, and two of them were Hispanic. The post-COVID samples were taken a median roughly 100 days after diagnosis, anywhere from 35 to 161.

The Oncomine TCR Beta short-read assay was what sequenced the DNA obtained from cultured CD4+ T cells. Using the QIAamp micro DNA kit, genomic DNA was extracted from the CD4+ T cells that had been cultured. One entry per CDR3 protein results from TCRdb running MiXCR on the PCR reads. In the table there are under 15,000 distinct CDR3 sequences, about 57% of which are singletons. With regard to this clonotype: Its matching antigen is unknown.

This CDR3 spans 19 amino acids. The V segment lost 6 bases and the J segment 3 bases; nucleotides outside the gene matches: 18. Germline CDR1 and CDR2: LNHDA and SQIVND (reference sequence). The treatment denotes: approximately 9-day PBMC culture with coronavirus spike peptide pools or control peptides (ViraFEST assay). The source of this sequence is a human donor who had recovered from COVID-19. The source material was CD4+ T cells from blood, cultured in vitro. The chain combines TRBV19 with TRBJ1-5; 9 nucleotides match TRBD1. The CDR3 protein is CASSGSDRGGRVNNQPQHF. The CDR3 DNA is TGTGCCAGTAGCGGATCGGACAGGGGAGGGAGGGTAAACAATCAGCCCCAGCATTTT.